These T cell receptor beta chains were read from a single sample in a study of cytomegalovirus exposure and HLA in healthy donors. Method: immunoSEQ multiplex PCR; TCRdb's copy keeps in-frame clones and lacks some. The sample yields 130,000 or so clones, approximately 82% seen once. Sequenced input: PBMCs. These receptors were taken from a woman aged 40 to 50 in good health and CMV-seronegative. The CDR3 runs from the conserved cysteine through the conserved F or W. A D gene is named only where the DNA matches it firmly. The size field is filled for only some rows; it gives once, few, many or a size class.

j_gene: TRBJ2-7; abundance: .; v_gene: TRBV27; d_gene: .; CDR3nt: TGTGCCAGCAGTATGGTGGCCGGGATAAATCCCTACGAGCAGTACTTC; CDR3aa: CASSMVAGINPYEQYF
j_gene: TRBJ2-1; abundance: .; v_gene: TRBV5-1; d_gene: TRBD2; CDR3nt: TGCGCCAGCAGCTTGGGGACTAGCGGGACCGGTGAGCAGTTCTTC; CDR3aa: CASSLGTSGTGEQFF
j_gene: TRBJ1-2; abundance: .; v_gene: TRBV7-2; d_gene: TRBD1; CDR3nt: TGTGCCAGCAGCTTAGCGACAGGGGCGGATGGCTACACCTTC; CDR3aa: CASSLATGADGYTF
j_gene: TRBJ2-1; abundance: .; v_gene: TRBV4-3; d_gene: TRBD2; CDR3nt: TGCGCCAGCAGCCCAGGACTAGCGGAGGGCAATGAGCAGTTCTTC; CDR3aa: CASSPGLAEGNEQFF
j_gene: TRBJ2-5; abundance: .; v_gene: TRBV27; d_gene: TRBD2; CDR3nt: TGTGCCAGCAGTTCTTGGACTAGCGGTCAAGAGACCCAGTACTTC; CDR3aa: CASSSWTSGQETQYF
j_gene: TRBJ2-7; abundance: .; v_gene: TRBV5-1; d_gene: TRBD1; CDR3nt: TGCGCCAGCAGCGTCGACAGGGGTTACGAGCAGTACTTC; CDR3aa: CASSVDRGYEQYF
j_gene: TRBJ2-3; abundance: .; v_gene: TRBV7-3; d_gene: .; CDR3nt: TGTGCCAGCAGCTCTCCCGGGAGATACGGGGATACGCAGTATTTT; CDR3aa: CASSSPGRYGDTQYF
j_gene: TRBJ1-1; abundance: few; v_gene: TRBV28; d_gene: .; CDR3nt: TGTGCCAGCAGTTTCGGGACTATGAACACTGAAGCTTTCTTT; CDR3aa: CASSFGTMNTEAFF
j_gene: TRBJ2-1; abundance: .; v_gene: TRBV2; d_gene: TRBD1; CDR3nt: TGTGCCAGAACGACCGGGACAGGGAGAGTCGATGAGCAGTTCTTC; CDR3aa: CARTTGTGRVDEQFF
j_gene: TRBJ2-1; abundance: .; v_gene: TRBV9; d_gene: TRBD2; CDR3nt: TGTGCCAGCAGCCCCCGACTAGCCACCTACAATGAGCAGTTCTTC; CDR3aa: CASSPRLATYNEQFF
j_gene: TRBJ2-1; abundance: .; v_gene: TRBV2; d_gene: .; CDR3nt: TGTGCCAGCAACTCCGGTTCTAGCGCGTTCAATGAGCAGTTCTTC; CDR3aa: CASNSGSSAFNEQFF
j_gene: TRBJ1-6; abundance: .; v_gene: TRBV6-5; d_gene: .; CDR3nt: TGTGCCAGCAGGTTCCAGGGGATGTTAAATTCACCCCTCCACTTT; CDR3aa: CASRFQGMLNSPLHF
j_gene: TRBJ1-5; abundance: .; v_gene: TRBV27; d_gene: .; CDR3nt: TGTGCCACCAGACCGTTGGGGGGATGGGGGAATCAGCCCCAGCATTTT; CDR3aa: CATRPLGGWGNQPQHF
j_gene: TRBJ1-2; abundance: once; v_gene: TRBV5-4; d_gene: .; CDR3nt: TGTGCCAGCAGCCGGTCGGACACCCCTAACTATGGCTACACCTTC; CDR3aa: CASSRSDTPNYGYTF
j_gene: TRBJ1-5; abundance: .; v_gene: TRBV7-9; d_gene: TRBD1; CDR3nt: TGTGCCAGCAGCCCAGACAGGGGCTGGGGTTATAGCAATCAGCCCCAGCATTTT; CDR3aa: CASSPDRGWGYSNQPQHF
j_gene: TRBJ1-4; abundance: .; v_gene: TRBV18; d_gene: .; CDR3nt: TGTGCCAGCTCACCCAGGTCCGGGGGGCGCTTACAGGAAAAACTGTTTTTT; CDR3aa: CASSPRSGGRLQEKLFF
j_gene: TRBJ2-7; abundance: .; v_gene: TRBV11-2; d_gene: .; CDR3nt: TGTGCCAGCAGCTCAGAAAGCGCGCTCTACGAGCAGTACTTC; CDR3aa: CASSSESALYEQYF
j_gene: TRBJ2-7; abundance: .; v_gene: TRBV29-1; d_gene: .; CDR3nt: TGCAGCGTTGAAGCCCTAGGCAGATCCCCATACGAGCAGTACTTT; CDR3aa: CSVEALGRSPYEQYF